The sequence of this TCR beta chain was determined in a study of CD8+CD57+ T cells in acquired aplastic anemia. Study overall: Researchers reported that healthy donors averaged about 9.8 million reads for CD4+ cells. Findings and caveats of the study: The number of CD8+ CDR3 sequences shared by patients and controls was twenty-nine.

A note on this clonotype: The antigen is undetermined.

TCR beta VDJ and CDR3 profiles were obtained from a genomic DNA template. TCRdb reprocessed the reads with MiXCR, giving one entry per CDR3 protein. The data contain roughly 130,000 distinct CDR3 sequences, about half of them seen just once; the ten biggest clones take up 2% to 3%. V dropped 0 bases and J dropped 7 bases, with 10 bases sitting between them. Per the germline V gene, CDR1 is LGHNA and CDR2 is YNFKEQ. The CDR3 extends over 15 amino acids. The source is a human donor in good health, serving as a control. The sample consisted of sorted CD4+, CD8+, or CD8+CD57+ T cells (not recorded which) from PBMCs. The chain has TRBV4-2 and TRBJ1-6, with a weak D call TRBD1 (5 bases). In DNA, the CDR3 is TGTGCCAGCAGCCAAGATGGGGCAGCGAATTCACCCCTCCACTTT. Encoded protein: CASSQDGAANSPLHF.